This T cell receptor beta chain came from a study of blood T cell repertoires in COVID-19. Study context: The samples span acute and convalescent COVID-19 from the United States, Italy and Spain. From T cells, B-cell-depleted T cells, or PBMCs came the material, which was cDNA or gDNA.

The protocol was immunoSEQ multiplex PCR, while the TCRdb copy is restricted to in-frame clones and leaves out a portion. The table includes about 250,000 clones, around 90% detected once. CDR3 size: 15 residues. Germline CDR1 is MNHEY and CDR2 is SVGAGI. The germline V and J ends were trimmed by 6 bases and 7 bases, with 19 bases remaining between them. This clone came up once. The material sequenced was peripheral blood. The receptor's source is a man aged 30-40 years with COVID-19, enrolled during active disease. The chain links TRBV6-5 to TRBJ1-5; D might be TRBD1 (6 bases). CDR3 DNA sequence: TGTGCCAGCAGGATTGGGGGGCAGGGAGGGCAGCCCCAGCATTTT. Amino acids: CASRIGGQGGQPQHF.